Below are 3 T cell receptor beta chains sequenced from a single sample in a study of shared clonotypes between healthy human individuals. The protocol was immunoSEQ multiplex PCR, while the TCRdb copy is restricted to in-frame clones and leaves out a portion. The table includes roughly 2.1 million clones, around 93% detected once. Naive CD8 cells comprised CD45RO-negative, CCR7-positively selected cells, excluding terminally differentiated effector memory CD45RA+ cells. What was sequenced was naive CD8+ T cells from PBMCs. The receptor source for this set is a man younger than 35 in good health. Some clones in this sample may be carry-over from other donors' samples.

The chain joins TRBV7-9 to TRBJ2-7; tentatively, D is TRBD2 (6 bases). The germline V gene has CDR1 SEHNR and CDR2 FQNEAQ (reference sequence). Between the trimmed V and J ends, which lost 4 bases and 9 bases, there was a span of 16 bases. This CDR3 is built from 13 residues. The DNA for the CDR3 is TGTGCCAGCAGCTCGGGGGACCTACGCGGGCAGTACTTC. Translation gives CASSSGDLRGQYF.

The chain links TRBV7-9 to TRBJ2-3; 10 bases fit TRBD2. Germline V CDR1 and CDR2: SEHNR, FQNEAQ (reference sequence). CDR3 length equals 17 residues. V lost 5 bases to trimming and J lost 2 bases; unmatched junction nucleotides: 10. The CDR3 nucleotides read TGTGCCAGCAGCCCCCGGACTAGCGGAGTATTCACAGATACGCAGTATTTT. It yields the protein CASSPRTSGVFTDTQYF.

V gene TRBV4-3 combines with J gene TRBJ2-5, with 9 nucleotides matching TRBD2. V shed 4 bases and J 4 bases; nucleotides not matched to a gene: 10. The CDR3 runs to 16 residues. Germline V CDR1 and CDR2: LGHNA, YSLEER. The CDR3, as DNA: TGCGCCAGCAGCCCAAGATACTATAGCGGGAGAGAGACCCAGTACTTC. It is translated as CASSPRYYSGRETQYF.